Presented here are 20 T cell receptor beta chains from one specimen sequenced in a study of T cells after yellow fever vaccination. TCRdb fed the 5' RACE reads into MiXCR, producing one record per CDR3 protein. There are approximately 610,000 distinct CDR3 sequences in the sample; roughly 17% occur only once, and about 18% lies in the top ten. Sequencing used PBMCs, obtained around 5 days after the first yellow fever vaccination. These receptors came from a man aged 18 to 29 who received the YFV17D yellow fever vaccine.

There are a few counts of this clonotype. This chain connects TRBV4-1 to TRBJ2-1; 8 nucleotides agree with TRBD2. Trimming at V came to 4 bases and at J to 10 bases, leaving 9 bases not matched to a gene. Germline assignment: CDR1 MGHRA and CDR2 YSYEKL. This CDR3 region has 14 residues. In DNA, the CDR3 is TGCGCCAGCAGCCCAACGGGGGGGCCCGGAGAGCAGTTCTTC. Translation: CASSPTGGPGEQFF.

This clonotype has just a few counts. CDR3 DNA sequence: TGCGCCAGCAGCCAGGATCAGGTTTCGGTGGGAAACACCATATATTTT. It encodes CASSQDQVSVGNTIYF. The chain is built from TRBV4-1 and TRBJ1-3, with D unresolved. The CDR3 is 16 amino acids. Germline CDR1 reads MGHRA; CDR2 reads YSYEKL. Trimming took off 3 bases at V and 4 bases at J, with 16 bases between the two ends.

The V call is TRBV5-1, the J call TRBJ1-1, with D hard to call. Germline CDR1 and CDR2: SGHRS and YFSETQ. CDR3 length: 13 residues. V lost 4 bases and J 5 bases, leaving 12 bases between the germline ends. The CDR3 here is CASSQMDGTEAFF. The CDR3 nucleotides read TGCGCCAGCAGCCAGATGGACGGGACTGAAGCTTTCTTT.

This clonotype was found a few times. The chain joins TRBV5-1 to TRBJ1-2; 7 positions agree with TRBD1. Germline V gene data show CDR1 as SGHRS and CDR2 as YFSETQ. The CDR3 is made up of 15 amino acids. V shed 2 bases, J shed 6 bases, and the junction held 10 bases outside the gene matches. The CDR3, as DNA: TGCGCCAGCAGCTTAAGGATGACAGGGAGCCATGGCTACACCTTC. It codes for CASSLRMTGSHGYTF.

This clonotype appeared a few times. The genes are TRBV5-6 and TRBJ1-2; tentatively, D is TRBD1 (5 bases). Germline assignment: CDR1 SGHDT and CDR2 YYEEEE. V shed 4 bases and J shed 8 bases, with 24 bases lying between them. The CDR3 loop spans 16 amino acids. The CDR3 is CASSPKFTQGFGGYTF. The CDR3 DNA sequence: TGTGCCAGCAGCCCCAAGTTTACCCAGGGATTCGGCGGCTACACCTTC. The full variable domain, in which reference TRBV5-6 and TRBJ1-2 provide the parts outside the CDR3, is DAGVTQSPTHLIKTRGQQVTLRCSPKSGHDTVSWYQQALGQGPQFIFQYYEEEERQRGNFPDRFSGHQFPNYSSELNVNALLLGDSALYLCASSPKFTQGFGGYTFGSGTRLTVV.

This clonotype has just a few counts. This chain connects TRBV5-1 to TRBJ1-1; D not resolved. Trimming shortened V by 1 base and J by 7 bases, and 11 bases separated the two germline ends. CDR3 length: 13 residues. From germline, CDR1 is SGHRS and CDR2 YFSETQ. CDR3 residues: CASSLRGVGEAFF. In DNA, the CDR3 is TGCGCCAGCAGCTTGCGTGGTGTGGGTGAAGCTTTCTTT.

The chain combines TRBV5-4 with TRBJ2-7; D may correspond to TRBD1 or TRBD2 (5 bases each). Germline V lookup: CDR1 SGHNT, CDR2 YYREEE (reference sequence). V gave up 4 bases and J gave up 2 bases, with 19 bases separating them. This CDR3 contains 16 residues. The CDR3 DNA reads TGTGCCAGCAGCCCGAGTTATCCCCTGGGACCCTACGAGCAGTACTTC. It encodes CASSPSYPLGPYEQYF.

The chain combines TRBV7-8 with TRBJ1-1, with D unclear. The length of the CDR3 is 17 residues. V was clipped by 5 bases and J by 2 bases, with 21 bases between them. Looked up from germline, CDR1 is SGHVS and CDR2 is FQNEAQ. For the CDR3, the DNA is TGTGCCAGCAGCCCGGCCCGCGGGATTAGACAAAACACTGAAGCTTTCTTT. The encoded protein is CASSPARGIRQNTEAFF.

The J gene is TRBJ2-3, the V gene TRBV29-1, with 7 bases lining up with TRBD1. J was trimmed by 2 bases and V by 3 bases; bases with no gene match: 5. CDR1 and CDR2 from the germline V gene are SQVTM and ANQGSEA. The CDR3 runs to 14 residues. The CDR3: CSVDRQGATDTQYF. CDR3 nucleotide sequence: TGCAGCGTTGACCGACAGGGTGCCACAGATACGCAGTATTTT.

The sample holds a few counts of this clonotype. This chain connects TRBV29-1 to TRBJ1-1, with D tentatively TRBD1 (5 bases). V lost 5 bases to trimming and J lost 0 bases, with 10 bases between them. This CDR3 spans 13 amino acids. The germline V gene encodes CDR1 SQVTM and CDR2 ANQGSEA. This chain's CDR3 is CSVQGRMNTEAFF. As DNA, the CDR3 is TGCAGCGTTCAGGGACGGATGAACACTGAAGCTTTCTTT.

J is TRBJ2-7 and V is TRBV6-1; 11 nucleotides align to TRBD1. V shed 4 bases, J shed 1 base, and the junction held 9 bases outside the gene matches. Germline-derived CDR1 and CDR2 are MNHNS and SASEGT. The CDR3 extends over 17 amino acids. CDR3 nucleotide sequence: TGTGCCAGCAGTGCCTTTTCCCGGGACAGGGGGTCCTACGAGCAGTACGTC. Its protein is CASSAFSRDRGSYEQYV.

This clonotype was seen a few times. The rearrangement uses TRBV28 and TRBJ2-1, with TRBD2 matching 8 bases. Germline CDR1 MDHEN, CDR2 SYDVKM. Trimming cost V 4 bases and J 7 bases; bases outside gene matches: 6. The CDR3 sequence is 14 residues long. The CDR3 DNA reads TGTGCCAGCAGTTCTCCGACTAGCGTTAATGAGCAGTTCTTC. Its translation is CASSSPTSVNEQFF.

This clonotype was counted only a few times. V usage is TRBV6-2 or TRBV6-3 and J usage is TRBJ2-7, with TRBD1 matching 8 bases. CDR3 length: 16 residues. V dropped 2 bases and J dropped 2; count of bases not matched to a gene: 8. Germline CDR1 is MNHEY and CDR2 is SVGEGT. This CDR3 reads CASSYTLQGVAYEQYV. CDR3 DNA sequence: TGTGCCAGCAGTTACACACTACAGGGGGTGGCCTACGAGCAGTACGTC.

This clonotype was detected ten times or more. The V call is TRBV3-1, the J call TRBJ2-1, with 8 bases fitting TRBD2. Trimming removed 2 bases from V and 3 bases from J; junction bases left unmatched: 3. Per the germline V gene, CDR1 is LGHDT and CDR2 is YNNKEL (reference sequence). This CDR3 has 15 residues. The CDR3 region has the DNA TGTGCCAGCAGCCAAACGGGAGGGTTCTACAATGAGCAGTTCTTC. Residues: CASSQTGGFYNEQFF.

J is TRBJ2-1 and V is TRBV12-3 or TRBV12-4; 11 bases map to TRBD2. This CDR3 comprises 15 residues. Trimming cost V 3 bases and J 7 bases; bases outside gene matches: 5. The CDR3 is CASSLLSGGGNEQFF. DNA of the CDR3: TGTGCCAGCAGTTTGCTTAGCGGGGGGGGGAATGAGCAGTTCTTC.

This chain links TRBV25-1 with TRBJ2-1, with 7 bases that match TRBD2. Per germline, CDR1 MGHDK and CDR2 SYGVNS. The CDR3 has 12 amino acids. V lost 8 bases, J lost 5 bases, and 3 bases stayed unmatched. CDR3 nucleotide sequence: TGTGCCAGCGGGAGGGGAGACAATGAGCAGTTCTTC. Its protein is CASGRGDNEQFF. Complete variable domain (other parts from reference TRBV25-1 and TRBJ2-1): EADIYQTPRYLVIGTGKKITLECSQTMGHDKMYWYQQDPGMELHLIHYSYGVNSTEKGDLSSESTVSRIRTEHFPLTLESARPSHTSQYLCASGRGDNEQFFGPGTRLTVL.

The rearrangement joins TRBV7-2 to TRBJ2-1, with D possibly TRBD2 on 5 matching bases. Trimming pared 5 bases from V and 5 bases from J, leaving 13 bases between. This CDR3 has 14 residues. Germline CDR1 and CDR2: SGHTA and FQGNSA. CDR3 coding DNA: TGTGCCAGCAGCCACATTGGGGAGCACAATGAGCAGTTCTTC. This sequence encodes CASSHIGEHNEQFF. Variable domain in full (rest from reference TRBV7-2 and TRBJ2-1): GAGVSQSPSNKVTEKGKDVELRCDPISGHTALYWYRQSLGQGLEFLIYFQGNSAPDKSGLPSDRFSAERTGGSVSTLTIQRTQQEDSAVYLCASSHIGEHNEQFFGPGTRLTVL.

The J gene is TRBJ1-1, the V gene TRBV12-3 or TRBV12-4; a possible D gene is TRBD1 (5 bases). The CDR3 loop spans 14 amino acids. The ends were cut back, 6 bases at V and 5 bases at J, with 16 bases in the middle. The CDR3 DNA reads TGTGCCAGCAGCAAGGGGAGGCGGAAAACTGAAGCTTTCTTT. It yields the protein CASSKGRRKTEAFF.

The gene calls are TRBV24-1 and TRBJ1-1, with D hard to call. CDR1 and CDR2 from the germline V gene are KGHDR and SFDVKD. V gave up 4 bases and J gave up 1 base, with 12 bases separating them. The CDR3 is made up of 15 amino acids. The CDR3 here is CATSDPRPPNTEAFF. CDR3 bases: TGTGCCACCAGTGACCCCCGCCCGCCGAACACTGAAGCTTTCTTT.

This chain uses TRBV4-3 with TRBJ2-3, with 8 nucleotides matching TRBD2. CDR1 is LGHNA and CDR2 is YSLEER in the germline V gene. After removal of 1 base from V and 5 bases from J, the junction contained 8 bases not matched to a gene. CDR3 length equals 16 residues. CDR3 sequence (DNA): TGCGCCAGCAGCCAAGGCCGGGGGGGCCGGAGAGATACGCAGTATTTT. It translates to CASSQGRGGRRDTQYF.